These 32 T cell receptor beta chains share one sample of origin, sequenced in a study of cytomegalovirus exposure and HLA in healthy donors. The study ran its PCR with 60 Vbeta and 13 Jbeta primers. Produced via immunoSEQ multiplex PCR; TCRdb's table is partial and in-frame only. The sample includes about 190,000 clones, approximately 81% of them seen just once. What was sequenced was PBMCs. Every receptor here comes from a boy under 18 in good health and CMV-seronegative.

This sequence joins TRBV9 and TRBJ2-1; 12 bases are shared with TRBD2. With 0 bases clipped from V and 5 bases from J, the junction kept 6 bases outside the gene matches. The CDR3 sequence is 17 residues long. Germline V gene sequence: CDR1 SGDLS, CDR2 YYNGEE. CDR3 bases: TGTGCCAGCAGCGTAGGACTAGCGGGAGTAAGCGACAATGAGCAGTTCTTC. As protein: CASSVGLAGVSDNEQFF.

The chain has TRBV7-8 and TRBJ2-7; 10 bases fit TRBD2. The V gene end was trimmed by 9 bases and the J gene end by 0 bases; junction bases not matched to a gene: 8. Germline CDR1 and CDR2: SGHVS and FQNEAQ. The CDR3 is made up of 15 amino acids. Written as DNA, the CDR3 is TGTGCCAGTAGGGGACTAGCGAGAGACTCCTACGAGCAGTACTTC. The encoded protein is CASRGLARDSYEQYF.

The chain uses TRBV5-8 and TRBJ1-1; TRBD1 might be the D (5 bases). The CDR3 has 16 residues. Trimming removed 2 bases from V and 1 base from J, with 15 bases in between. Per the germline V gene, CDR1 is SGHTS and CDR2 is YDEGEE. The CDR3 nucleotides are TGTGCCAGCAGCTTATGGCAGGGTGTTGCGAACACTGAAGCTTTCTTT. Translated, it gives CASSLWQGVANTEAFF.

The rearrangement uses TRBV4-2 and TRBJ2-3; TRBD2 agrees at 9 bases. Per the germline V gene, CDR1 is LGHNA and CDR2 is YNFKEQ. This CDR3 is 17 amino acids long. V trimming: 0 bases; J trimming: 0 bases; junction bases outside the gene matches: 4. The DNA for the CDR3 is TGTGCCAGCAGCCAAGAAGCGCTAGCGGGAAGCACAGATACGCAGTATTTT. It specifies CASSQEALAGSTDTQYF.

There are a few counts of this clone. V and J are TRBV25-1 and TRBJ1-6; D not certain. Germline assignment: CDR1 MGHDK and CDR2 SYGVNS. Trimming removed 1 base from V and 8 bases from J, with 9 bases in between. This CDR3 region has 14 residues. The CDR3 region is CASSEWSPHSPLHF. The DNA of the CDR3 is TGTGCCAGCAGTGAATGGAGCCCTCATTCACCCCTCCACTTT.

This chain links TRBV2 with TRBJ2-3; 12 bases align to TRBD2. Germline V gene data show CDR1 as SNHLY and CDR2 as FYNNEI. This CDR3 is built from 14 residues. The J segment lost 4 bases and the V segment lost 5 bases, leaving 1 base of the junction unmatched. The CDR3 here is CASSRLAGADTQYF. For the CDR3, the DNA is TGTGCCAGCAGTAGACTAGCGGGAGCAGATACGCAGTATTTT.

CDR3 DNA: TGTGCCAGCAGCCCAACGGCAGGGATCAGGACGGAGCCCCAGCATTTT. The encoded protein is CASSPTAGIRTEPQHF. The rearrangement uses TRBV9 and TRBJ1-5; the D gene is possibly TRBD1 (5 bases). Trimming pared 4 bases from V and 8 bases from J, leaving 22 bases between. The CDR3 is 16 residues long. Germline CDR1 is SGDLS and CDR2 is YYNGEE.

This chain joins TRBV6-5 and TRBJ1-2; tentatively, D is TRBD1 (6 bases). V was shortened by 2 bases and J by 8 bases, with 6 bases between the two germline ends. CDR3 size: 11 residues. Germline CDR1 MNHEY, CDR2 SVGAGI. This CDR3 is CASSYGGGYTF. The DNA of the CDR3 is TGTGCCAGCAGTTACGGGGGCGGCTACACCTTC.

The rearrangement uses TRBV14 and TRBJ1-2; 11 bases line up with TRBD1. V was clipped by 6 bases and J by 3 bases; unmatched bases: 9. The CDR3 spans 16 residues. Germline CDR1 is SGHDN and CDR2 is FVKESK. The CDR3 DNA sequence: TGTGCCAGCAGGCGGACAGGGGGCGCCTCGGACTATGGCTACACCTTC. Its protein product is CASRRTGGASDYGYTF.

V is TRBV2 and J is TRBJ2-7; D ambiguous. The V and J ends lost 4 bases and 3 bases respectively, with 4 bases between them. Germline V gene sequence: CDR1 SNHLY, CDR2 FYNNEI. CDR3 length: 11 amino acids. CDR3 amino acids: CASSADYEQYF. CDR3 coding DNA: TGTGCCAGCAGTGCAGACTACGAGCAGTACTTC.

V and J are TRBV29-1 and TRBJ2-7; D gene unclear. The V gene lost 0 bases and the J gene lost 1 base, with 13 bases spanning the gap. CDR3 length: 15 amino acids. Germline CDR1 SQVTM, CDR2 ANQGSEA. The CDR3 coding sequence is TGCAGCGTTGAAGATCCTTCAGAAAGTTCCTACGAGCAGTACTTC. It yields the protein CSVEDPSESSYEQYF.

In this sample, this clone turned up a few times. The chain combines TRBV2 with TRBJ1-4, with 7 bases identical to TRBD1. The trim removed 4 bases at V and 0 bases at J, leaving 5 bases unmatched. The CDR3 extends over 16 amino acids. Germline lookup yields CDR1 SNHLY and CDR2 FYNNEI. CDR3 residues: CASSVDRVATNEKLFF. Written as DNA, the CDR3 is TGTGCCAGCAGTGTTGACAGGGTGGCAACTAATGAAAAACTGTTTTTT.

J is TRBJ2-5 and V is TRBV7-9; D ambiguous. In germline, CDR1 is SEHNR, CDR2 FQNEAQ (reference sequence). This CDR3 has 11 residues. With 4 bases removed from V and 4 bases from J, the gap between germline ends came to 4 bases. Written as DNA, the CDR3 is TGTGCCAGCAGCTCCTCAGAGACCCAGTACTTC. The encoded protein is CASSSSETQYF.

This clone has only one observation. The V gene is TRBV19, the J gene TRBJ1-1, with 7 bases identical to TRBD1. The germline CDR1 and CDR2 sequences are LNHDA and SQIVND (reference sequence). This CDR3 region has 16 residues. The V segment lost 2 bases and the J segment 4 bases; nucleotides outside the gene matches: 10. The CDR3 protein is CASSIPTGLGSTEAFF. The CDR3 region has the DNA TGTGCCAGTAGTATACCGACAGGGCTAGGGAGCACTGAAGCTTTCTTT.

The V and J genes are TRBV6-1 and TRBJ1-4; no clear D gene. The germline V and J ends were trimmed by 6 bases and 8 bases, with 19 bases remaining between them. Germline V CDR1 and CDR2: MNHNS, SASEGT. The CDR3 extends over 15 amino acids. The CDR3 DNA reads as TGTGCCAGCAGAGGCCCCGGGTCAACGTCGGAAAAACTGTTTTTT. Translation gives CASRGPGSTSEKLFF.

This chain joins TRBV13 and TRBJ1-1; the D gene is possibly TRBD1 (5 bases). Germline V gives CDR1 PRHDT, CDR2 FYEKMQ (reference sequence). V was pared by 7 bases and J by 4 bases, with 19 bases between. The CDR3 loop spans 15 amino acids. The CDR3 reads CASTKLGRLGTEAFF. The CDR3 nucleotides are TGTGCCAGCACCAAATTGGGGCGGTTGGGCACTGAAGCTTTCTTT.

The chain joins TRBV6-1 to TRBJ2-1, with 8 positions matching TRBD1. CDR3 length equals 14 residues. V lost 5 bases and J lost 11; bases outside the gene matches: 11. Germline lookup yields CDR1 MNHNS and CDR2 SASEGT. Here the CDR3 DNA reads TGTGCCAGCAGTTGGACAGGGAGTAGCGTGAAGCAGTTCTTC. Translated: CASSWTGSSVKQFF.

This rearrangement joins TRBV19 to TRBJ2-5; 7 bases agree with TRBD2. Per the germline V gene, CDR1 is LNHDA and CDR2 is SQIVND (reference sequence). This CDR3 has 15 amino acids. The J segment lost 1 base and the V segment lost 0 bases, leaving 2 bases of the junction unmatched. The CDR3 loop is CASSIDGGGQETQYF. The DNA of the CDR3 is TGTGCCAGTAGTATAGATGGGGGGGGCCAAGAGACCCAGTACTTC.

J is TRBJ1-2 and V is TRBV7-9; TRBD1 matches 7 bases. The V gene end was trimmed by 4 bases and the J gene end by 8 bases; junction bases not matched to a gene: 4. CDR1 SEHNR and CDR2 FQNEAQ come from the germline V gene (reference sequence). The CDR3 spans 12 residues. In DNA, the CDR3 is TGTGCCAGCAGCTCGGACAGGCCGGGCTACACCTTC. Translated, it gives CASSSDRPGYTF.

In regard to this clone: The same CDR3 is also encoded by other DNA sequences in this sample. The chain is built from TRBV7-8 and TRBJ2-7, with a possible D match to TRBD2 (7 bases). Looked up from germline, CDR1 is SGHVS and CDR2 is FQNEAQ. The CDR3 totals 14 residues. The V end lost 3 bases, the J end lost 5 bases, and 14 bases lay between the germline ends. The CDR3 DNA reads TGTGCCAGCAGCTTTCGGGGGGCGGGGGACGAGCAGTACTTC. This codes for CASSFRGAGDEQYF.

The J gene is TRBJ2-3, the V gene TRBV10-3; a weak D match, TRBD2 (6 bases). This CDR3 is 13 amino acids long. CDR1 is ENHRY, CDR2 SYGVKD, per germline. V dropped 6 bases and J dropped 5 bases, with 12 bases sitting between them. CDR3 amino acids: CAIREGGGDTQYF. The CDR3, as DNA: TGTGCCATCAGGGAGGGTGGAGGAGATACGCAGTATTTT.

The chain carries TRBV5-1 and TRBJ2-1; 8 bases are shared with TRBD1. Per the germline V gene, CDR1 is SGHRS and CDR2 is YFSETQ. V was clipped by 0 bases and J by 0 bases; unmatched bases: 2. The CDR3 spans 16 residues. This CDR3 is CASSLGGTGSYNEQFF. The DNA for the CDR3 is TGCGCCAGCAGCTTGGGGGGGACAGGCTCCTACAATGAGCAGTTCTTC.

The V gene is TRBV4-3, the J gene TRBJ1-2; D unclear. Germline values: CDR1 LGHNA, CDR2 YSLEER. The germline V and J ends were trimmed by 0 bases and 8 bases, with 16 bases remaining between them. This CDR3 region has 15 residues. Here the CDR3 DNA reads TGCGCCAGCAGCCAAGACGCACAGATCCGGTTGGGCTACACCTTC. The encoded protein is CASSQDAQIRLGYTF.

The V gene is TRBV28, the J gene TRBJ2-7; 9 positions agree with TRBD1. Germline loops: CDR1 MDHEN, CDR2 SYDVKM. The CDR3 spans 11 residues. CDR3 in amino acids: CGTGASYEQYF. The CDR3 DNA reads TGTGGGACAGGGGCCTCCTACGAGCAGTACTTC.

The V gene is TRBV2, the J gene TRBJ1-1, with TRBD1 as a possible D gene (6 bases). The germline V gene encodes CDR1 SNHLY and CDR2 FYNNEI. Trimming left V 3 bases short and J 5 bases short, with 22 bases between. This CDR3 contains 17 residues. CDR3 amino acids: CASSDGDPRRGDTEAFF. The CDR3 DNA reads TGTGCCAGCAGTGACGGGGACCCGCGCAGGGGAGATACTGAAGCTTTCTTT.

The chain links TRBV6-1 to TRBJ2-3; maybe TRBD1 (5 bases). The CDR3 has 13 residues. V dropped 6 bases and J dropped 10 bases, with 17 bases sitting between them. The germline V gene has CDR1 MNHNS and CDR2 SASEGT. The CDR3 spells CASSQPTAVSQYF. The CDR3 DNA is TGTGCCAGCAGCCAACCGACAGCCGTATCGCAGTATTTT.

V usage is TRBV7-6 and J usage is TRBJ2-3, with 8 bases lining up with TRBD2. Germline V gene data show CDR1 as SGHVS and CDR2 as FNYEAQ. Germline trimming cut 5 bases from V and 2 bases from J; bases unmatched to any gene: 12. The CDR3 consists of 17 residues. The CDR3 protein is CASSPGSREVYTDTQYF. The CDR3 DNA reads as TGTGCCAGCAGCCCCGGGTCGCGGGAGGTATACACAGATACGCAGTATTTT.

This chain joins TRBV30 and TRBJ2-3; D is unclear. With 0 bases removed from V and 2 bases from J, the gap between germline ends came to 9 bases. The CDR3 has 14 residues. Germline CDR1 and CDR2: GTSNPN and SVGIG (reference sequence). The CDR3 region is CAWSVSHNTDTQYF. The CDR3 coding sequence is TGTGCCTGGAGTGTTTCCCACAACACAGATACGCAGTATTTT. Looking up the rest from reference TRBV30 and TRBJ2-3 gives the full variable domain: SQTIHQWPATLVQPVGSPLSLECTVEGTSNPNLYWYRQAAGRGLQLLFYSVGIGQISSEVPQNLSASRPQDRQFILSSKKLLLSDSGFYLCAWSVSHNTDTQYFGPGTRLTVL.

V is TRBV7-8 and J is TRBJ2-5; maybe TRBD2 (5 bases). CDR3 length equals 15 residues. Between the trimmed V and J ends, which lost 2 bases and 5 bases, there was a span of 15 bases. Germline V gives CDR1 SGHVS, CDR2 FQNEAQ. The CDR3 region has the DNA TGTGCCAGCAGCTTATGGCGGCTCGGCGGGGAGACCCAGTACTTC. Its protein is CASSLWRLGGETQYF.

DNA for the CDR3: TGTGCCAGTAGTCCCCCGCGGTATCCCAATGAGCAGTTCTTC. Translated: CASSPPRYPNEQFF. The gene calls are TRBV19 and TRBJ2-1; D ambiguous. This CDR3 contains 14 residues. V lost 5 bases and J lost 6, with 14 bases in between. CDR1 is LNHDA, CDR2 SQIVND, per germline (reference sequence).

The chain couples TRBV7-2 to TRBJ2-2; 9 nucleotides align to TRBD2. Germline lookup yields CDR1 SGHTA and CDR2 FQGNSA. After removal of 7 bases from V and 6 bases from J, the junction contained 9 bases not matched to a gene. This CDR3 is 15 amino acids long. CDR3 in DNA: TGTGCCAGCACCCCTTTAGCGGGAGCATCCGGGGAGCTGTTTTTT. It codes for CASTPLAGASGELFF.

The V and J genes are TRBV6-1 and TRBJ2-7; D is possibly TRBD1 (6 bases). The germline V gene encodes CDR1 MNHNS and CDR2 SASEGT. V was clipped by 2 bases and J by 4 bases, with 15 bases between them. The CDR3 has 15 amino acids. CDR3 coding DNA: TGTGCCAGCAGTGAACCGACAGGTGGGTTTTACGAGCAGTACTTC. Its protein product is CASSEPTGGFYEQYF.